The T cell receptor beta chain described here comes from a study of T cell responses to AZD1222 COVID-19 vaccine. V trimming: 5 bases; J trimming: 1 base; junction bases outside the gene matches: 9. Per germline, CDR1 SGHTA and CDR2 FQGNSA. This CDR3 is built from 16 residues. Generated by immunoSEQ multiplex PCR, the TCRdb table keeps only in-frame clones and is missing some. The table lists just under 85,000 clones, 86% of them singletons. The chain uses TRBV7-2 and TRBJ1-2, with TRBD1 identical over 8 bases. This receptor was identified in an adult in good health. Source: peripheral blood, taken on day 0 of AZD1222 vaccination. CDR3 sequence reads: CASSPNLDRDNYGYTF. The CDR3 DNA follows: TGTGCCAGCAGCCCCAATCTGGACAGGGATAACTATGGCTACACCTTC.